These 12 T cell receptor beta chains originate from one sample sequenced in a study of spatial heterogeneity in lung cancer. Time point defined: sample taken at primary tumor resection. From tumor, nontumor lung or frozen PBMC, whole RNA was taken unsorted for sequencing. TCRdb independently ran MiXCR on the 5' RACE reads; one entry per CDR3 protein. The repertoire has some 8,900 distinct CDR3 sequences, approximately 5% of them found once; the top ten carry approximately 30%. The material sequenced was PBMCs, taken at surgery. The source is a male donor with early-stage non-small cell lung cancer.

Within the sample, this clonotype is medium-sized. The size of this beta chain means little, since it is a stray read in a library made for alpha chains. The chain has TRBV10-3 and TRBJ2-7; 8 nucleotides line up with TRBD1. The CDR3 is 14 amino acids. Germline V gene sequence: CDR1 ENHRY, CDR2 SYGVKD. Trimming removed 2 bases from V and 3 bases from J; junction bases left unmatched: 3. CDR3 coding DNA: TGTGCCATCAGTGAGACCGGACAGGGCTACGAGCAGTACGTC. The encoded protein is CAISETGQGYEQYV.

This clonotype was counted many times. Found in a library prepared for alpha chains, this beta chain is an off-target read, and its abundance has little meaning. This chain connects TRBV6-5 to TRBJ2-1; 11 bases are a match to TRBD2. Germline loops: CDR1 MNHEY, CDR2 SVGAGI. J was trimmed by 8 bases and V by 0 bases; bases with no gene match: 15. This CDR3 has 19 residues. CDR3: CASSYSPPPGLAERDEQFF. As DNA, the CDR3 is TGTGCCAGCAGTTACTCGCCCCCCCCGGGACTAGCGGAGAGGGATGAGCAGTTCTTC.

Ten or more counts support this clonotype. Little can be read into the size of this beta chain, an off-target read in a library designed for alpha chains. J is TRBJ2-1 and V is TRBV12-3 or TRBV12-4; possibly TRBD1 for D (6 bases). The V end lost 5 bases, the J end lost 0 bases, and 14 bases lay between the germline ends. The CDR3 spans 16 residues. The CDR3 DNA reads as TGTGCCAGCAGTCAAGACTTGGACAGCTCCTACAATGAGCAGTTCTTC. It specifies CASSQDLDSSYNEQFF.

There are a few counts of this clonotype. With the library built for alpha chains, this beta chain is off target and its frequency is not meaningful. The V call is TRBV3-1, the J call TRBJ1-2; 7 bases are a match to TRBD1. The CDR3 has 15 residues. Looked up from germline, CDR1 is LGHDT and CDR2 is YNNKEL (reference sequence). V lost 4 bases and J lost 6; bases outside the gene matches: 11. CDR3 sequence (DNA): TGTGCCAGCAGCCCCCAACTGCGACAGGGCCATGGCTACACCTTC. This encodes CASSPQLRQGHGYTF.

This clonotype was picked up many times. Little can be read into the size of this beta chain, an off-target read in a library designed for alpha chains. V gene TRBV28 combines with J gene TRBJ1-2; 11 bases match TRBD1. The CDR3 contains 15 residues. V gave up 4 bases and J gave up 8 bases; unmatched junction bases: 9. Per the germline V gene, CDR1 is MDHEN and CDR2 is SYDVKM. CDR3 nucleotide sequence: TGTGCCAGCAGTTCCCGGGACAGGGGGAGGATCGGCTACACCTTC. This encodes CASSSRDRGRIGYTF.

A remark on this clonotype: The library was built for alpha chains, so this beta chain is an off-target read and its size means little. The genes are TRBV7-9 and TRBJ2-3; D uncertain. CDR1 and CDR2 from the germline V gene are SEHNR and FQNEAQ (reference sequence). There are 15 residues in the CDR3. V gave up 3 bases and J gave up 1 base, with 11 bases separating them. The CDR3 DNA reads TGTGCCAGCAGCTTGACTGCCATACGCACAGATACGCAGTATTTT. It encodes CASSLTAIRTDTQYF.

This clonotype has at least ten counts. Found in a library prepared for alpha chains, this beta chain is an off-target read, and its abundance has little meaning. CDR3 loop: CSVYKTVGNEQFF. The CDR3 DNA sequence: TGCAGTGTCTACAAAACCGTGGGTAATGAGCAGTTCTTC. The chain couples TRBV20-1 to TRBJ2-1; D unclear. Trimming shortened V by 7 bases and J by 7 bases, and 17 bases separated the two germline ends. CDR1 is DFQATT and CDR2 is SNEGSKA in the germline V gene (reference sequence). The CDR3 loop spans 13 amino acids.

This clonotype appeared a few times. Because this beta chain is a stray read in a library intended to capture alpha chains, its abundance should not be given much weight. J is TRBJ1-3 and V is TRBV10-3, with 10 positions matching TRBD1. Germline trimming cut 5 bases from V and 8 bases from J; bases unmatched to any gene: 6. This CDR3 is built from 14 residues. CDR1 and CDR2 (germline): ENHRY, SYGVKD. DNA of the CDR3: TGTGCCATCAGTATGACAGGGGGCTTGGACACCATATATTTT. Translation: CAISMTGGLDTIYF.

On this clonotype itself: With the library built for alpha chains, this beta chain is off target and its frequency is not meaningful. The V call is TRBV11-2, the J call TRBJ2-5; D is undetermined. Trimming stripped 5 bases from V and 2 bases from J, with 9 bases between. The CDR3 contains 13 residues. CDR1 and CDR2 (germline): SGHAT, FQNNGV. The CDR3 nucleotides are TGTGCCAGCAGCCCCGGAGCTCAAGAGACCCAGTACTTC. As protein: CASSPGAQETQYF.

This clonotype was found many times. With the library built for alpha chains, this beta chain is off target and its frequency is not meaningful. The J gene is TRBJ1-1, the V gene TRBV7-2; D gene uncertain. Deletions cut 5 bases from V and 2 bases from J, with 9 bases between. This CDR3 contains 13 residues. In germline, CDR1 is SGHTA, CDR2 FQGNSA. CDR3 coding DNA: TGTGCCAGCAGCCCCCTCCGTAACACTGAAGCTTTCTTT. It encodes CASSPLRNTEAFF.

This clonotype is deemed medium-sized. This beta chain is a stray sequence in a library constructed for alpha chains; its clone size is not meaningful. This rearrangement joins TRBV10-2 to TRBJ1-2; 10 nucleotides align to TRBD1. V shed 6 bases and J 4 bases; nucleotides not matched to a gene: 5. Germline CDR1 reads WSHSY; CDR2 reads SAAADI. CDR3 length: 14 residues. Here the CDR3 reads CASRGTGVLYGYTF. The CDR3 bases are TGCGCCAGCAGAGGGACAGGGGTCCTCTATGGCTACACCTTC.

To note about this clonotype: For a library built for alpha chains, this beta chain is a stray read; little rests on its size. V usage is TRBV3-1 and J usage is TRBJ1-1; 7 bases are a match to TRBD1. Germline values: CDR1 LGHDT, CDR2 YNNKEL (reference sequence). The V gene end was trimmed by 2 bases and the J gene end by 0 bases; junction bases not matched to a gene: 3. CDR3 length: 15 residues. This CDR3 reads CASSQWGQLNTEAFF. CDR3 coding DNA: TGTGCCAGCAGCCAATGGGGACAGCTGAACACTGAAGCTTTCTTT.